This is a list of T cell receptor beta chains from one sample in a study of cytomegalovirus exposure and HLA in healthy donors. TCRdb's copy holds only in-frame clones and misses some; the assay was immunoSEQ multiplex PCR. In the table there are under 200,000 clones, around 76% of which are singletons. Source material: PBMCs. These receptors came from a woman in her twenties or thirties in good health and CMV-seropositive. Both conserved end residues are part of each CDR3. D genes are given only for firm matches. Only part of the rows carry a size: once, few, many, or a class if the clone is expanded.

j_call: TRBJ1-6; clone_size: .; d_call: .; v_call: TRBV7-2; cdr3_aa: CASSLESPGTSAYNSPLHF; cdr3_nt: TGTGCCAGCAGCTTAGAGTCCCCCGGGACTAGCGCCTATAATTCACCCCTCCACTTT
j_call: TRBJ2-7; clone_size: .; d_call: .; v_call: TRBV29-1; cdr3_aa: CSVEPGSSYEQYF; cdr3_nt: TGCAGCGTTGAGCCGGGGAGCTCCTACGAGCAGTACTTC
j_call: TRBJ1-1; clone_size: .; d_call: TRBD1; v_call: TRBV7-9; cdr3_aa: CASNRGLGEAFF; cdr3_nt: TGTGCCAGCAACAGGGGGCTCGGTGAAGCTTTCTTT
j_call: TRBJ2-6; clone_size: .; d_call: .; v_call: TRBV5-1; cdr3_aa: CASSWETLSGANVLTF; cdr3_nt: TGCGCCAGCAGCTGGGAGACCCTATCTGGGGCCAACGTCCTGACTTTC
j_call: TRBJ1-2; clone_size: .; d_call: .; v_call: TRBV10-3; cdr3_aa: CAITVAGDYGYTF; cdr3_nt: TGTGCCATCACCGTTGCAGGGGACTATGGCTACACCTTC
j_call: TRBJ2-3; clone_size: .; d_call: .; v_call: TRBV4-3; cdr3_aa: CASSQRVGDSQAYTQYF; cdr3_nt: TGCGCCAGCAGCCAACGCGTGGGGGACTCTCAGGCCTATACGCAGTATTTT
j_call: TRBJ2-7; clone_size: .; d_call: TRBD1; v_call: TRBV7-6; cdr3_aa: CASSAGGGQGTYEQYF; cdr3_nt: TGTGCCAGCAGCGCCGGGGGGGGACAGGGGACCTACGAGCAGTACTTC
j_call: TRBJ2-6; clone_size: many; d_call: .; v_call: TRBV28; cdr3_aa: CASSLTGAGANVLTF; cdr3_nt: TGTGCCAGCAGTTTAACGGGGGCTGGGGCCAACGTCCTGACTTTC
j_call: TRBJ1-2; clone_size: .; d_call: TRBD1; v_call: TRBV9; cdr3_aa: CASSVGDRLDYGYTF; cdr3_nt: TGTGCCAGCAGCGTAGGGGACAGGCTTGACTATGGCTACACCTTC
j_call: TRBJ1-2; clone_size: once; d_call: TRBD1; v_call: TRBV10-2; cdr3_aa: CASHTGGTYGYTF; cdr3_nt: TGCGCCAGCCATACAGGGGGCACCTATGGCTACACCTTC
j_call: TRBJ1-1; clone_size: .; d_call: TRBD1; v_call: TRBV4-1; cdr3_aa: CASSNRGRNTEAFF; cdr3_nt: TGCGCCAGTAGCAATAGGGGGCGAAACACTGAAGCTTTCTTT
j_call: TRBJ1-3; clone_size: .; d_call: .; v_call: TRBV6-5; cdr3_aa: CASSPGTPGNTIYF; cdr3_nt: TGTGCCAGCAGTCCCGGGACACCCGGAAACACCATATATTTT
j_call: TRBJ1-2; clone_size: .; d_call: TRBD1; v_call: TRBV5-1; cdr3_aa: CASSLRQGDGYTF; cdr3_nt: TGCGCCAGCAGCTTGCGACAGGGTGACGGCTACACCTTC
j_call: TRBJ2-3; clone_size: once; d_call: .; v_call: TRBV10-1; cdr3_aa: CASSDHKGGADTQYF; cdr3_nt: TGCGCCAGCAGTGACCACAAAGGAGGGGCAGATACGCAGTATTTT
j_call: TRBJ2-7; clone_size: .; d_call: .; v_call: TRBV10-3; cdr3_aa: CAISSGVRDEQYF; cdr3_nt: TGTGCCATCAGTTCTGGGGTGCGGGACGAGCAGTACTTC
j_call: TRBJ1-3; clone_size: .; d_call: .; v_call: TRBV2; cdr3_aa: CASSEGPFSGNTIYF; cdr3_nt: TGTGCCAGCAGTGAAGGGCCGTTCTCTGGAAACACCATATATTTT
j_call: TRBJ1-1; clone_size: once; d_call: .; v_call: TRBV11-2; cdr3_aa: CASSLAFRARTEAFF; cdr3_nt: TGTGCCAGCAGCTTAGCATTCAGGGCGCGCACTGAAGCTTTCTTT
j_call: TRBJ2-2; clone_size: .; d_call: TRBD1; v_call: TRBV7-6; cdr3_aa: CASSAVTGRNTGELFF; cdr3_nt: TGTGCCAGCAGCGCTGTGACAGGGAGAAACACCGGGGAGCTGTTTTTT
j_call: TRBJ1-5; clone_size: .; d_call: .; v_call: TRBV6-5; cdr3_aa: CASSYVAGQPQHF; cdr3_nt: TGTGCCAGCAGTTACGTGGCAGGTCAGCCCCAGCATTTT
j_call: TRBJ1-2; clone_size: .; d_call: .; v_call: TRBV5-1; cdr3_aa: CASSLDGGANYGYTF; cdr3_nt: TGCGCCAGCAGCTTGGATGGGGGGGCAAACTATGGCTACACCTTC
j_call: TRBJ1-1; clone_size: .; d_call: .; v_call: TRBV30; cdr3_aa: CAWSVKLWQRLRTEAFF; cdr3_nt: TGTGCCTGGAGTGTAAAGCTGTGGCAGCGGCTCAGGACTGAAGCTTTCTTT
j_call: TRBJ1-5; clone_size: .; d_call: .; v_call: TRBV6-5; cdr3_aa: CASSYGGQTNQPQHF; cdr3_nt: TGTGCCAGCAGTTACGGTGGACAGACCAATCAGCCCCAGCATTTT
j_call: TRBJ2-1; clone_size: .; d_call: TRBD1; v_call: TRBV5-1; cdr3_aa: CASSAQGMYYNEQFF; cdr3_nt: TGCGCCAGCAGCGCACAGGGGATGTACTACAATGAGCAGTTCTTC